Presented here are 20 T cell receptor beta chains from one specimen sequenced in a study of T cell repertoires in ileal Crohn's disease. TCRdb keeps only in-frame clones here, not all; method: immunoSEQ multiplex PCR. The sample lists 10,000 to 15,000 clones; roughly four fifths were seen once. Sequencing was carried out using ileal tissue. The receptors were sampled from an adult with Crohn's disease.

The DNA of the CDR3 is TGCGCCAGCAGCTTGCAAGGGGACGAGCAGTACTTC. It codes for CASSLQGDEQYF. J is TRBJ2-7 and V is TRBV5-1; D is perhaps TRBD1 (5 bases). Trimming cost V 1 base and J 5 bases, with 7 bases left between them. The CDR3 consists of 12 residues. The germline V gene encodes CDR1 SGHRS and CDR2 YFSETQ.

The V call is TRBV27, the J call TRBJ2-7, with D perhaps matching TRBD1 (6 bases). Trimming removed 5 bases at V and 6 bases at J, with 14 bases between. Germline CDR1 and CDR2: MNHEY and SMNVEV (reference sequence). The CDR3 sequence is 13 residues long. The CDR3 loop reads CASSPYRAIEQYF. CDR3 in DNA: TGTGCCAGCAGTCCGTACAGGGCTATCGAGCAGTACTTC.

The chain combines TRBV7-2 with TRBJ2-1; 10 bases are a match to TRBD2. With V trimmed by 5 bases and J by 2 bases, 6 bases remained unmatched. Germline V gives CDR1 SGHTA, CDR2 FQGNSA. This CDR3 comprises 16 residues. The CDR3 coding sequence is TGTGCCAGCAGCACCGCTAGCGGGAGACCCTACAATGAGCAGTTCTTC. Translated, it gives CASSTASGRPYNEQFF.

V gene TRBV30 combines with J gene TRBJ2-1; 7 positions match TRBD1. Germline V gene sequence: CDR1 GTSNPN, CDR2 SVGIG (reference sequence). Unmatched junction bases numbered 3, after V lost 0 bases and J lost 7 bases. The length of the CDR3 is 13 residues. Here the CDR3 DNA reads TGTGCCTGGAGTGTACAGGGGATAAATGAGCAGTTCTTC. This encodes CAWSVQGINEQFF.

This chain connects TRBV5-1 to TRBJ2-3; 9 bases map to TRBD2. The germline V gene encodes CDR1 SGHRS and CDR2 YFSETQ. The CDR3 totals 16 residues. Germline trimming cut 2 bases from V and 4 bases from J; bases unmatched to any gene: 8. Written as DNA, the CDR3 is TGCGCCAGCAGCTTCCGGGGTAGCGGGAGCTCAGATACGCAGTATTTT. Protein sequence: CASSFRGSGSSDTQYF.

The V and J genes are TRBV6-1 and TRBJ1-3; 7 nucleotides align to TRBD1. This CDR3 region has 14 residues. The ends lost 7 bases at V and 11 bases at J; junction bases unmatched: 14. In germline, CDR1 is MNHNS, CDR2 SASEGT. CDR3 in amino acids: CASNLQGTPFAIYF. Here the CDR3 DNA reads TGTGCCAGCAACCTACAGGGGACACCCTTCGCCATATATTTT.

The V and J genes are TRBV28 and TRBJ2-3; 8 bases map to TRBD1. Germline values: CDR1 MDHEN, CDR2 SYDVKM. CDR3 length: 15 amino acids. Losses at the gene ends were 6 bases for V and 2 bases for J; bases not matched to a gene: 7. The CDR3 region is CASSSGTGHTDTQYF. The CDR3 nucleotides read TGTGCCAGCAGCTCCGGGACAGGACACACAGATACGCAGTATTTT.

The V gene is TRBV10-3, the J gene TRBJ2-1, with D unclear. The CDR3 is made up of 13 amino acids. From germline, CDR1 is ENHRY and CDR2 SYGVKD. With 0 bases removed from V and 5 bases from J, the gap between germline ends came to 5 bases. This CDR3 reads CAISESRDNEQFF. The CDR3 DNA reads as TGTGCCATCAGTGAGTCGAGAGACAATGAGCAGTTCTTC.

The chain joins TRBV11-3 to TRBJ1-1, with D maybe TRBD1 (5 bases). Germline V gene sequence: CDR1 SGHNT, CDR2 YENEEA. V dropped 2 bases and J dropped 4 bases, with 17 bases sitting between them. The CDR3 runs 16 residues. The CDR3, as DNA: TGTGCCAGCAGCTTACCCAGGGCCCGCTCGGGCACTGAAGCTTTCTTT. It specifies CASSLPRARSGTEAFF. Full variable domain (missing parts from reference TRBV11-3 and TRBJ1-1): EAGVVQSPRYKIIEKKQPVAFWCNPISGHNTLYWYLQNLGQGPELLIRYENEEAVDDSQLPKDRFSAERLKGVDSTLKIQPAELGDSAVYLCASSLPRARSGTEAFFGQGTRLTVV.

The chain is built from TRBV5-1 and TRBJ1-1; the D gene is possibly TRBD1 (6 bases). The CDR3 sequence is 16 residues long. V was pared by 0 bases and J by 2 bases, with 14 bases between. Germline values: CDR1 SGHRS, CDR2 YFSETQ. The CDR3 bases are TGCGCCAGCAGCTTGGCCGGGCCGGGGGGCAACACTGAAGCTTTCTTT. Translation: CASSLAGPGGNTEAFF.

J is TRBJ1-2 and V is TRBV5-4; TRBD1 agrees at 7 bases. The CDR3 length is 15 residues. After removal of 4 bases from V and 8 bases from J, the junction contained 14 bases not matched to a gene. CDR1 and CDR2 from the germline V gene are SGHNT and YYREEE (reference sequence). CDR3 coding DNA: TGTGCCAGCAGCCAAATGACAGGGCCTGTAGGAGGCTACACCTTC. Translation gives CASSQMTGPVGGYTF.

CDR3 nucleotides: TGCGCCAGCAGCCGCGGGACAGGCAGAGACTACGAGCAGTACTTC. It yields the protein CASSRGTGRDYEQYF. The chain uses TRBV4-1 and TRBJ2-7; 8 bases fit TRBD1. The V gene's germline CDR1 is MGHRA and CDR2 YSYEKL. The CDR3 has 15 residues. V lost 4 bases and J lost 3; bases outside the gene matches: 8.

The chain recombines TRBV19 with TRBJ1-1; 8 bases are shared with TRBD1. Looked up from germline, CDR1 is LNHDA and CDR2 is SQIVND (reference sequence). This CDR3 has 16 amino acids. The junction had 9 bases not matched to a gene; V was cut back by 4 bases and J by 2 bases. The CDR3: CASSSRTQGANTEAFF. In DNA, the CDR3 is TGTGCCAGTAGTAGCCGAACGCAGGGGGCTAACACTGAAGCTTTCTTT.

This CDR3 reads CASSSRTGGYTGELFF. DNA of the CDR3: TGCGCCAGCAGCTCACGGACAGGGGGGTACACCGGGGAGCTGTTTTTT. V and J are TRBV5-1 and TRBJ2-2, with 10 bases identical to TRBD1. V lost 3 bases to trimming and J lost 3 bases; unmatched junction nucleotides: 5. The CDR3 contains 16 residues. Germline loops: CDR1 SGHRS, CDR2 YFSETQ.

This sequence joins TRBV5-1 and TRBJ2-2, with 11 nucleotides matching TRBD1. The V gene end was trimmed by 5 bases and the J gene end by 4 bases; junction bases not matched to a gene: 4. From germline, CDR1 is SGHRS and CDR2 YFSETQ. This CDR3 contains 15 residues. The CDR3 bases are TGCGCCAGCAGGGCCGGGACAGGGGGCACCGGGGAGCTGTTTTTT. This gives the protein CASRAGTGGTGELFF.

The CDR3 sequence: CASSLLAGGRTDTQYF. CDR3 bases: TGTGCCAGCAGCTTACTAGCGGGGGGGCGCACAGATACGCAGTATTTT. The chain joins TRBV7-2 to TRBJ2-3, with 12 nucleotides matching TRBD2. This CDR3 comprises 16 residues. V shed 2 bases and J 1 base; nucleotides not matched to a gene: 1. The germline CDR1 and CDR2 sequences are SGHTA and FQGNSA.

The CDR3 region has the DNA TGCCCTACCAAACTAGCGGGGGGTCACCCCTCCTACAATGAGCAGTTCTTC. This gives the protein CPTKLAGGHPSYNEQFF. The chain combines TRBV29-1 with TRBJ2-1; 12 bases fit TRBD2. CDR1 is SQVTM and CDR2 is ANQGSEA in the germline V gene. The length of the CDR3 is 17 residues.

In its sample, this clone is medium-sized (0.01 to 0.1%). The CDR3 DNA follows: TGTGCCAGCACAAAAGGGACAGGGGGGACCGGGGAGCTGTTTTTT. Translation gives CASTKGTGGTGELFF. The V gene is TRBV6-1, the J gene TRBJ2-2; 11 bases line up with TRBD1. This CDR3 comprises 15 residues. With V trimmed by 7 bases and J by 5 bases, 6 bases remained unmatched. The germline V gene encodes CDR1 MNHNS and CDR2 SASEGT.

The chain is built from TRBV7-2 and TRBJ2-7; 10 bases line up with TRBD2. The CDR3 loop spans 18 amino acids. CDR1 and CDR2 from the germline V gene are SGHTA and FQGNSA. Trimming cost V 4 bases and J 2 bases; bases outside gene matches: 14. DNA of the CDR3: TGTGCCAGCAGCTGGGGCAGCGGGGGGGGATTCTCCCCCTACGAGCAGTACTTC. The encoded protein is CASSWGSGGGFSPYEQYF.

The chain is built from TRBV2 and TRBJ2-1; D not certain. The CDR3 is 14 residues long. V gave up 5 bases and J gave up 2 bases, with 10 bases separating them. The germline gives CDR1 SNHLY, CDR2 FYNNEI. The CDR3 DNA sequence: TGTGCCAGCAGTTTGGCTAGAGCCTACAATGAGCAGTTCTTC. Its translation is CASSLARAYNEQFF.